This T cell receptor (beta chain) was identified during a study of blood T cell repertoires in COVID-19 (TCRdb year 2020). Concerning the study at large: The collaborator samples originated in the United States, Italy and Spain and spanned the acute and convalescent phases of COVID-19. The prospective study material was composed of cDNA or gDNA derived from T cells, B-cell-depleted T cells, or PBMCs. Deeply sampled blood TCRbeta repertoires from subjects exposed to, actively infected with, or recovered from COVID-19 were included in the dataset. A freely available public database, intended as a resource for researchers studying the immune response to SARS-CoV-2, is where the repertoires were released. The samples were drawn from the first 160 participants of the ongoing ImmuneRACE study and from over 950 subjects provided by 6 global collaborators. A de-identified subject ID, COVID-19 status, age in years and sex were almost always included in the sample metadata. Where available, HLA class I and class II types were obtained from metadata supplied by the sample provider rather than from assay-based typing.

Samples from volunteer blood donors who had recovered from COVID-19 were contributed by a second Seattle source. The collaborating institutions used their own protocols to collect whole blood in K2EDTA tubes. Collaborator samples were shipped for TCRbeta analysis as frozen whole blood, isolated PBMCs, or DNA extracted from either sample type. Clipping removes 11 bases from V and 7 bases from J, with 10 as the unmatched junction base count. The CDR3 contains 13 residues, cysteine and phenylalanine counted. CDR3 DNA only is kept here, 39 bases in frame from base 1. For CDR1 and CDR2, the germline V gene lists SNHLY and FYNNEI. TCRbeta CDR3 regions were amplified from genomic DNA using the immunoSEQ Assay, a bias-controlled multiplex PCR. Per the original workflow: Within the assay, amplification of reference gene primers was used to estimate how many nucleated cells each sample contained. To quantify the absolute abundance of each unique TCRbeta CDR3 rearrangement, sequence reads were collapsed and filtered. For each sample, productive Simpson clonality was calculated as the square root of Simpson's diversity index over productive rearrangements. The table comes from immuneACCESS by way of TCRdb, which keeps in-frame sequences with V and J called. Part of the clones is missing from these tables; in studies checked, under half for an unresolved V gene and the rest for unknown reasons. V and J calls and clone size come straight from that table; D and trimming were deduced from the DNA. A total of 200,000 to 250,000 clones appear in this sample, 89% of them only once. Of the sample, around 6% falls within the top ten clones.

Comment on this clone: Which antigen it targets is not known. Per-base qualities were not stored, and no clone one base away is much larger.

Here is what the overall study found, with its caveats: The amount of clinical and demographic metadata varied by source and participant and was provided uncurated.

This chain joins TRBV2 to TRBJ1-5; 8 bases in between match TRBD1. The sequenced sample consisted of peripheral blood. This TCR was recovered from a man aged 55 to 70 who had recovered from COVID-19. CDR3 sequence: CAVGPGGGQPQHF. The nucleotides are TGTGCCGTAGGTCCAGGGGGCGGACAGCCCCAGCATTTT.